A single sample gave rise to the 25 T cell receptor beta chains below, sequenced in a study of vaccination and CD4 T cells after COVID-19. CD4+ T cells that had been cultured provided DNA sequenced with the Oncomine TCR Beta short-read assay. Using its own MiXCR run on the PCR reads, TCRdb lists one record per CDR3 protein. The sample lists around 13,000 distinct CDR3 sequences; approximately 45% were seen once. No antigen has been assigned to these receptors. Stated treatment: approximately nine-day PBMC culture with coronavirus spike peptide pools or control peptides (ViraFEST assay). Material for sequencing was CD4+ T cells from blood, cultured in vitro. The receptors stem from a human donor who had recovered from COVID-19.

The chain carries TRBV7-9 and TRBJ1-4, with 7 positions matching TRBD1. Germline loops: CDR1 SEHNR, CDR2 FQNEAQ (reference sequence). Germline trimming cut 3 bases from V and 5 bases from J; bases unmatched to any gene: 3. The CDR3 is 14 residues long. CDR3: CASSLKTGNEKLFF. CDR3 in DNA: TGTGCCAGCAGCTTGAAGACAGGGAATGAAAAACTGTTTTTT.

The chain couples TRBV20-1 to TRBJ2-1; maybe TRBD2 (6 bases). CDR1 and CDR2 (germline): DFQATT, SNEGSKA (reference sequence). The CDR3 is 18 amino acids. The ends were cut back, 5 bases at V and 4 bases at J, with 27 bases in the middle. As DNA, the CDR3 is TGCAGTGCTCTTTCGAGGGAGGCGACCACCTTTAATTACAATGAGCAGTTCTTC. Translating gives CSALSREATTFNYNEQFF.

The chain recombines TRBV6-2 or TRBV6-3 with TRBJ2-3; 7 nucleotides line up with TRBD2. Germline-derived CDR1 and CDR2 are MNHEY and SVGEGT. The V segment lost 6 bases and the J segment 7 bases; nucleotides outside the gene matches: 7. This CDR3 contains 13 residues. The CDR3 here is CASRRTSYHTQYF. CDR3 in DNA: TGTGCCAGCAGGAGGACTAGTTACCATACGCAGTATTTT.

The chain combines TRBV6-5 with TRBJ2-7, with TRBD1 identical over 8 bases. V shed 4 bases, J shed 7 bases, and the junction held 15 bases outside the gene matches. Germline-derived CDR1 and CDR2 are MNHEY and SVGAGI. This CDR3 is built from 16 residues. The CDR3 is CASSSSGGTGYGEQYF. In DNA form, the CDR3 reads TGTGCCAGCAGTTCTTCCGGCGGGACAGGTTATGGTGAGCAGTACTTC.

The gene calls are TRBV10-3 and TRBJ2-1; D perhaps matches TRBD2 (6 bases). Germline CDR1 reads ENHRY; CDR2 reads SYGVKD. The CDR3 runs 15 residues. Trimming stripped 6 bases from V and 5 bases from J, with 17 bases between. The CDR3 sequence: CAISTPRGADNEQFF. Written as DNA, the CDR3 is TGTGCCATCAGCACCCCGCGGGGAGCGGACAATGAGCAGTTCTTC.

This chain uses TRBV20-1 with TRBJ2-7, with 13 bases fitting TRBD2. V shed 6 bases and J 2 bases; nucleotides not matched to a gene: 4. The CDR3 contains 14 residues. Germline-derived CDR1 and CDR2 are DFQATT and SNEGSKA (reference sequence). The CDR3 region has the DNA TGCAGTGCCCAGGGACTAGCGGGAACCTACGAGCAGTACTTC. Its protein is CSAQGLAGTYEQYF.

This clonotype has only a few counts. The rearrangement uses TRBV6-2 or TRBV6-3 and TRBJ1-6; D is ambiguous. The germline gives CDR1 MNHEY, CDR2 SVGEGT. Trimming removed 0 bases from V and 14 bases from J, with 11 bases in between. This CDR3 region has 13 residues. In DNA form, the CDR3 reads TGTGCCAGCAGTTACTCGGGCTCCCGGACCCTCCACTTT. Its protein product is CASSYSGSRTLHF.

The chain recombines TRBV19 with TRBJ2-3; a possible D gene is TRBD1 (6 bases). V lost 2 bases to trimming and J lost 5 bases, with 14 bases between them. This CDR3 is 15 amino acids long. Germline V lookup: CDR1 LNHDA, CDR2 SQIVND (reference sequence). CDR3: CASSISRQGQDTQYF. CDR3 DNA: TGTGCCAGTAGTATATCCCGCCAGGGACAAGATACGCAGTATTTT.

This clonotype has a handful of counts. This chain uses TRBV20-1 with TRBJ1-5; D is undetermined. The CDR3 spans 13 residues. CDR1 DFQATT and CDR2 SNEGSKA come from the germline V gene (reference sequence). The V gene lost 4 bases and the J gene lost 0 bases, with 7 bases spanning the gap. CDR3 bases: TGCAGTGCTATCTCCAGTAGCAATCAGCCCCAGCATTTT. Its protein is CSAISSSNQPQHF.

The J gene is TRBJ2-1, the V gene TRBV20-1, with D possibly matching TRBD2 (7 bases). Per germline, CDR1 DFQATT and CDR2 SNEGSKA (reference sequence). There are 16 residues in the CDR3. V gave up 0 bases and J gave up 4 bases, with 16 bases separating them. The CDR3 protein is CSARDWGREKYNEQFF. CDR3 nucleotides: TGCAGTGCTAGAGACTGGGGGCGGGAGAAGTACAATGAGCAGTTCTTC.

This rearrangement joins TRBV12-3 or TRBV12-4 to TRBJ1-5; D not certain. V was clipped by 7 bases and J by 2 bases, with 12 bases between them. There are 14 residues in the CDR3. CDR3 DNA: TGTGCCAGCACCAGGTATAACGGCAATCAGCCCCAGCATTTT. This encodes CASTRYNGNQPQHF.

J is TRBJ2-1 and V is TRBV20-1, with D possibly being TRBD2 (5 bases). The V end lost 1 base, the J end lost 0 bases, and 10 bases lay between the germline ends. The V gene's germline CDR1 is DFQATT and CDR2 SNEGSKA (reference sequence). The CDR3 has 15 amino acids. CDR3 residues: CSARVAGTSYNEQFF. The CDR3 DNA sequence: TGCAGTGCTAGAGTGGCGGGTACCTCCTACAATGAGCAGTTCTTC.

The rearrangement joins TRBV5-5 to TRBJ2-7; D is tentatively TRBD1 or TRBD2 (5 bases each). The CDR3 is 17 residues long. Germline CDR1 SGHKS, CDR2 YYEKEE (reference sequence). The V gene lost 3 bases and the J gene lost 0 bases, with 19 bases spanning the gap. The DNA for the CDR3 is TGTGCCAGCAGCTCTGGGATCCGGGACGGGGACTCCTACGAGCAGTACTTC. Protein sequence: CASSSGIRDGDSYEQYF.

The chain is built from TRBV7-2 and TRBJ1-1, with a weak D call TRBD1 (5 bases). Germline V CDR1 and CDR2: SGHTA, FQGNSA. CDR3 length: 15 residues. V gave up 6 bases and J gave up 0 bases, with 14 bases separating them. The CDR3: CASREGWVMNTEAFF. The DNA of the CDR3 is TGTGCCAGCAGAGAGGGGTGGGTCATGAACACTGAAGCTTTCTTT.

V usage is TRBV7-3 and J usage is TRBJ2-2; unclear D gene. CDR3 length: 13 amino acids. Germline lookup yields CDR1 SGHTA and CDR2 FQGTGA. Trimming stripped 8 bases from V and 4 bases from J, with 11 bases between. CDR3 in amino acids: CASASVRTGELFF. The CDR3 DNA sequence: TGTGCCAGCGCGAGCGTCCGCACCGGGGAGCTGTTTTTT.

The rearrangement joins TRBV27 to TRBJ1-1; D is possibly TRBD1 (6 bases). The germline gives CDR1 MNHEY, CDR2 SMNVEV (reference sequence). The CDR3 totals 16 residues. The ends were cut back, 4 bases at V and 0 bases at J, with 15 bases in the middle. CDR3 sequence reads: CASSSRGAWMNTEAFF. In DNA form, the CDR3 reads TGTGCCAGCAGTTCAAGGGGGGCCTGGATGAACACTGAAGCTTTCTTT.

J is TRBJ2-3 and V is TRBV11-2, with 8 nucleotides matching TRBD2. The CDR3 has 16 amino acids. Germline values: CDR1 SGHAT, CDR2 FQNNGV. V lost 5 bases, J lost 5 bases, and 12 bases stayed unmatched. This CDR3 reads CASSPGTRSPRDTQYF. In DNA form, the CDR3 reads TGTGCCAGCAGCCCCGGGACTAGGTCCCCCCGAGATACGCAGTATTTT.

The rearrangement links TRBV2 to TRBJ1-1; no clear D gene. The CDR3 has 12 residues. The germline V and J ends were trimmed by 5 bases and 0 bases, with 4 bases remaining between them. The germline CDR1 and CDR2 sequences are SNHLY and FYNNEI. In DNA form, the CDR3 reads TGTGCCAGCAGTTATATGAACACTGAAGCTTTCTTT. Encoded protein: CASSYMNTEAFF. The full variable domain, with the rest looked up from reference TRBV2 and TRBJ1-1, is EPEVTQTPSHQVTQMGQEVILRCVPISNHLYFYWYRQILGQKVEFLVSFYNNEISEKSEIFDDQFSVERPDGSNFTLKIRSTKLEDSAMYFCASSYMNTEAFFGQGTRLTVV.

V usage is TRBV6-5 and J usage is TRBJ2-1, with D perhaps given as TRBD1 or TRBD2 (5 bases each). Per the germline V gene, CDR1 is MNHEY and CDR2 is SVGAGI. The V end was cut by 0 bases, the J end by 6 bases, with 6 bases between. CDR3 length equals 13 residues. The DNA for the CDR3 is TGTGCCAGCAGTTACTCGAGGGGCAATGAGCAGTTCTTC. It is translated as CASSYSRGNEQFF.

This clonotype was seen a handful of times. The rearrangement joins TRBV20-1 to TRBJ1-5; D may be TRBD1 (5 bases). Germline CDR1 DFQATT, CDR2 SNEGSKA (reference sequence). Trimming took 5 bases from V and 4 from J, leaving 18 bases between them. The CDR3 contains 15 residues. The CDR3 region has the DNA TGCAGTGCTGGGGGGGGGACGCAGGGAAATCAGCCCCAGCATTTT. It is translated as CSAGGGTQGNQPQHF.

The rearrangement links TRBV27 to TRBJ1-5; D unclear. V was clipped by 3 bases and J by 1 base, with 19 bases between them. Germline V gene lookup returns CDR1 MNHEY and CDR2 SMNVEV (reference sequence). The CDR3 loop spans 18 amino acids. The CDR3 protein is CASSFRVTNQWSNQPQHF. CDR3 bases: TGTGCCAGCAGTTTTCGAGTGACTAATCAATGGAGCAATCAGCCCCAGCATTTT.

The chain joins TRBV5-4 to TRBJ2-1; D unresolved. The ends were cut back, 2 bases at V and 8 bases at J, with 14 bases in the middle. CDR3 size: 14 residues. Per the germline V gene, CDR1 is SGHNT and CDR2 is YYREEE (reference sequence). CDR3 coding DNA: TGTGCCAGCAGCTTTGGTCAACACGGTTATGAGCAGTTCTTC. Translated: CASSFGQHGYEQFF. The full variable domain, with the rest looked up from reference TRBV5-4 and TRBJ2-1, is ETGVTQSPTHLIKTRGQQVTLRCSSQSGHNTVSWYQQALGQGPQFIFQYYREEENGRGNFPPRFSGLQFPNYSSELNVNALELDDSALYLCASSFGQHGYEQFFGPGTRLTVL.

The chain combines TRBV5-4 with TRBJ2-5; 9 bases align to TRBD2. J was trimmed by 0 bases and V by 0 bases; bases with no gene match: 6. This CDR3 is built from 17 residues. The V gene's germline CDR1 is SGHNT and CDR2 YYREEE (reference sequence). This chain's CDR3 is CASSLEVLAGNQETQYF. As DNA, the CDR3 is TGTGCCAGCAGCTTGGAAGTTCTAGCGGGAAACCAAGAGACCCAGTACTTC.

CDR3 sequence: CASSEMGASYNEQFF. DNA for the CDR3: TGTGCCAGCAGTGAAATGGGGGCTTCCTACAATGAGCAGTTCTTC. The genes are TRBV25-1 and TRBJ2-1, with a tentative D call TRBD1 (6 bases). The V gene's germline CDR1 is MGHDK and CDR2 SYGVNS. Trimming cost V 2 bases and J 1 base, with 9 bases left between them. The CDR3 contains 15 residues.

This clonotype was counted between two and nine times. V gene TRBV28 combines with J gene TRBJ2-5; D may match TRBD1 or TRBD2 (5 bases each). Germline CDR1 is MDHEN and CDR2 is SYDVKM. This CDR3 spans 14 amino acids. The V and J ends lost 1 base and 5 bases respectively, with 11 bases between them. The CDR3 loop reads CASSLFGAYETQYF. CDR3 in DNA: TGTGCCAGCAGTTTATTCGGGGCATATGAGACCCAGTACTTC.